A single T cell receptor beta chain is shown here with its context. Its antigen specificity is not known. No base quality values were provided; no much bigger clone lies one nucleotide off. These data belong to a study of T cell responses to AZD1222 COVID-19 vaccine (TCRdb year 2021). For context, the study as a whole: AZD1222 recipients whose second dose came at about 4 weeks and those whose second dose came at about 12 weeks were combined into one group, since spike-specific TCR depth and breadth did not differ between the two schedules. Trial participants were enrolled by age into subgroups of 18-55, 56-69 and 70-plus years, and roughly 150, 30 and 60 TCR-sequenced participants, respectively, were included in these subgroups. A total of 233 trial participants underwent TCR sequencing, of whom about 200 had received two doses of AZD1222 and roughly 26 had received two doses of the MenACWY control vaccine.

The paper's findings and limits, for the study overall: CD4 TCRs associated with the vaccine covered the entire spike protein, and the dominant responses were in regions 160-218 and 743-854. Epitopes outside the regions mutated in the B.1.351 and B.1.1.7 variants were reportedly recognized by nearly half of the unique spike-specific TCRs. After two AZD1222 doses, spike-specific TCR breadth and depth were significantly higher than at day 0 and than in MenACWY recipients. Participants were mostly white British, with more females than males. The authors suggested clonal diversity may have been underestimated. Because no day 14 peak-response samples were available, repertoires were characterized only after the peak T cell response. Conclusions about previously exposed vaccinees are limited, since just five to seven AZD1222 recipients were seropositive for SARS-CoV-2 at baseline. The 56-69-year group was small, and its depth increase did not reach significance, likely because of low power.

CDR1 MDHEN and CDR2 SYDVKM are derived from the germline V gene. The CDR3 starts with the cysteine, ends with the phenylalanine, and has 15 residues. The CDR3 DNA has 45 bases and is translated from base 1. V trim: 6 bases; J trim: 4 bases; unmatched bases: 5. The CDR3 regions of human TCRbeta chains were analyzed by immunosequencing. The authors processed their data as follows. TCRs in the repertoires were matched against a reference library of SARS-CoV-2-specific TCRs that had been generated with the MIRA antigen-specificity platform. Breadth was defined as the fraction of unique TCRs that were SARS-CoV-2-associated, and depth was defined as the fraction of total T cells that were SARS-CoV-2-associated. Using the MIRA data, each spike-specific TCR was assigned both to the spike region to which the TCR was reactive and to a CD4 or CD8 class. Log10-transformed breadth and depth values were compared by one-way ANOVA with Sidak's multiple comparisons tests. What TCRdb holds here is the immuneACCESS table cut down to in-frame rearrangements. Part of the clones is not present; checked against another copy, under half of the missing clones reflect an unresolved V gene, and the others are unexplained. V and J calls and clone size are those listed in that table; D and trimming were worked out from the DNA. The sample records around 99,000 clones, around 94% of which are singletons. About an eighth of the sample rests with the top ten.

Sample time point, as interpreted from the label and publication: baseline before first vaccination. Samples from vaccinated people were obtained from the UK trials COV001 and COV002, which included a single-blind randomized controlled phase 2/3 trial of AZD1222 (ChAdOx1 nCoV-19) in healthy adults. Trial participant PBMC samples were collected at day 0 and day 28 after the second dose for TCRbeta chain sequencing. The clonotype was recovered from an adult in good health. Sequenced material: peripheral blood, taken on day 0 of AZD1222 vaccination. The chain was built from TRBV28 and TRBJ2-5; TRBD2 agrees with 13 junctional bases. The CDR3: CASRKLAGGVETQYF. The DNA sequence is TGTGCCAGCAGAAAACTAGCGGGAGGGGTAGAGACCCAGTACTTC.